This T cell receptor beta chain was sequenced in a study of T cell responses to AZD1222 COVID-19 vaccine. General observations from the study: Dominant at 160-218 and 743-854, vaccine-associated CD4 TCRs also spanned spike. Nearly half of the spike-specific TCRs reportedly recognize variant regions that carry no mutations. Baseline serology detected seropositivity in only 6 or 7 AZD1222 recipients. Spike-specific TCR breadth and depth rose after two AZD1222 doses.

With regard to this clone: Its antigen is not known.

Some clones are missing from TCRdb's copy, which holds only in-frame ones; the method was immunoSEQ multiplex PCR. The sample has 85,000 to 90,000 clones; roughly 87% are singletons. Germline CDR1 reads SGHVS; CDR2 reads FNYEAQ. The V end lost 4 bases, the J end lost 6 bases, and 10 bases lay between the germline ends. The CDR3 contains 13 residues. Sequenced here: peripheral blood, sampled 28 days after the second AZD1222 dose. The chain recombines TRBV7-6 with TRBJ1-5; no reliable D call. The TCR originated in an adult who received the AZD1222 COVID-19 vaccine. CDR3 amino acids: CASSSVNSQPQHF. The CDR3, as DNA: TGTGCCAGCAGCTCAGTCAACTCTCAGCCCCAGCATTTT.